This is a list of T cell receptor beta chains from one sample in a study of blood T cells in healthy people across ages. MiXCR was run by TCRdb on the 5' RACE reads, yielding one entry per CDR3 protein. The table shows roughly 570,000 distinct CDR3 sequences, with 27% occurring only once. What was sequenced was blood. The receptors derive from a woman between 65 and 79 years old in good health. Both conserved end residues are part of each CDR3. The D gene is left open where the match is weak. Clone size is shown for a subset of rows, as once, few, many or a class of expanded clone.

V,size,J,D,DNA,CDR3
TRBV5-1,few,TRBJ2-2,-,TGCGCCAGCAGCTTGATCGGGGGCACCGGGGAGCTGTTTTTT,CASSLIGGTGELFF
TRBV7-2,few,TRBJ1-2,-,TGTGCCAGCAGCTCCCCGGGATCCGGGTGGGGCTACACCTTC,CASSSPGSGWGYTF
TRBV4-3,few,TRBJ1-2,-,TGCGCCAGCAGCCAAGGATGGGGGGCGGCGGGCTACACCTTC,CASSQGWGAAGYTF
TRBV7-8,few,TRBJ2-1,TRBD1,TGTGCCAGCAGCCCAAGGACAGGGTCCTACAATGAGCAGTTCTTC,CASSPRTGSYNEQFF
TRBV6-5,few,TRBJ1-1,-,TGTGCCAGCAGTTACGATTGGACTGAAGCTTTCTTT,CASSYDWTEAFF
TRBV12-3/TRBV12-4,-,TRBJ1-1,-,TGTGCCAGCAGGTTTCCGGGGTTGGACACTGAAGCTTTCTTT,CASRFPGLDTEAFF
TRBV7-9,few,TRBJ2-5,TRBD1,TGTGCCAGCAGCCAAACCGGGACAGTTAAAGAGACCCAGTACTTC,CASSQTGTVKETQYF
TRBV11-3,-,TRBJ2-7,-,TGTGCCAGCCGGGAGCTTGTAAGCTCCTACGAGCAGTACTTC,CASRELVSSYEQYF
TRBV5-1,few,TRBJ2-5,-,TGCGCCAGCAGCTTGGCCGCGGGCGCAGAAGAGACCCAGTACTTC,CASSLAAGAEETQYF
TRBV7-2,-,TRBJ1-2,-,TGTGCCAGCAGATGGCGTCAGTATGGCTACACCTTC,CASRWRQYGYTF
TRBV7-6,few,TRBJ2-5,TRBD2,TGTGCCAGCAGCTTAGTTCCGGGACTAGCGGGGAAAGGTGGGGAACAAGAGACCCAGTACTTC,CASSLVPGLAGKGGEQETQYF
TRBV15,-,TRBJ2-4,-,TGTGCCACCGGCTGGAATTTGGGCAAAAACATTCAGTACTTC,CATGWNLGKNIQYF
TRBV5-1,few,TRBJ2-5,TRBD2,TGCGCCAGCAGCTCGGTAGGCGGGGGGCCTCAAGAGACCCAGTACTTC,CASSSVGGGPQETQYF
TRBV20-1,-,TRBJ2-1,-,TGCAGTGCTAGAGAAGCAAGGGAACCCTACAATGAGCAGTTCTTC,CSAREAREPYNEQFF
TRBV12-3/TRBV12-4,-,TRBJ1-1,TRBD1,TGTGCCAGCACGGCGGGACAGGGGTTCTCCGAAGCTTTCTTT,CASTAGQGFSEAFF
TRBV7-9,-,TRBJ2-5,-,TGTGCCAGCAGCTTCCAGGGGATTCGGGAGACCCAGTACTTC,CASSFQGIRETQYF
TRBV7-2,-,TRBJ2-7,TRBD1,TGTGCCAGCAGCTTAAAGGGGACAGAAGTCGTTGCCTACGAGCAGTACTTC,CASSLKGTEVVAYEQYF
TRBV5-1,many,TRBJ2-1,TRBD2,TGCGCCAGCGAACCTCTAGCGGGGGGGCTTGGTGAGCAGTTCTTC,CASEPLAGGLGEQFF
TRBV5-6,once,TRBJ2-1,TRBD2,TGTGCCAGCAGCACCCCGGGGCGGGGGGAAAGCAATGAGCAGTTCTTC,CASSTPGRGESNEQFF
TRBV19,few,TRBJ1-1,-,TGTGCCAGTAGTAGGTTCCGAACTGAAGCTTTCTTT,CASSRFRTEAFF